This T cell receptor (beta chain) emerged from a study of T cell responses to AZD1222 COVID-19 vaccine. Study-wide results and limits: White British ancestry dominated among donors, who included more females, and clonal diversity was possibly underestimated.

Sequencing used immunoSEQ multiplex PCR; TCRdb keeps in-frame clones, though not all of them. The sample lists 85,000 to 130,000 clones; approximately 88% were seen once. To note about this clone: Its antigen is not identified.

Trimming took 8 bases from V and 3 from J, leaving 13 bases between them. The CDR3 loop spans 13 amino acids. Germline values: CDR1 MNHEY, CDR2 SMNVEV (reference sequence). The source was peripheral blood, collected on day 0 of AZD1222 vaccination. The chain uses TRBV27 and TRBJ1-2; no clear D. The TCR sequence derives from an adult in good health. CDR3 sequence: CASGRLRDYGYTF. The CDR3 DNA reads TGTGCCAGCGGGAGGCTGAGGGACTATGGCTACACCTTC.